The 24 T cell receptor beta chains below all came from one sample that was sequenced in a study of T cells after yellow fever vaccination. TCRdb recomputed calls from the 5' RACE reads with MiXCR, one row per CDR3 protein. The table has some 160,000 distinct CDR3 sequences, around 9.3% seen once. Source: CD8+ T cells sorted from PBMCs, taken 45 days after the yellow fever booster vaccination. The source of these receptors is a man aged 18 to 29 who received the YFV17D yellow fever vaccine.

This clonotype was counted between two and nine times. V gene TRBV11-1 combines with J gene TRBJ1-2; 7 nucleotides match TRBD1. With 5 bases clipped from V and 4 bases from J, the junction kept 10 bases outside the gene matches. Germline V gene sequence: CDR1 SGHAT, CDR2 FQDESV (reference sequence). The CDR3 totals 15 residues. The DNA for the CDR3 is TGTGCCAGCAGCCCGAGACAGGGACCTGCCTATGGCTACACCTTC. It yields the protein CASSPRQGPAYGYTF.

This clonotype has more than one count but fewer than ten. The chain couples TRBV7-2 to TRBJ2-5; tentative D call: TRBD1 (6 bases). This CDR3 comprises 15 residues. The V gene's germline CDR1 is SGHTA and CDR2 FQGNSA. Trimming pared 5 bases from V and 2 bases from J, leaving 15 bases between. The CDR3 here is CASSPSVRGQETQYF. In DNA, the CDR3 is TGTGCCAGCAGCCCTTCAGTGAGGGGGCAAGAGACCCAGTACTTC.

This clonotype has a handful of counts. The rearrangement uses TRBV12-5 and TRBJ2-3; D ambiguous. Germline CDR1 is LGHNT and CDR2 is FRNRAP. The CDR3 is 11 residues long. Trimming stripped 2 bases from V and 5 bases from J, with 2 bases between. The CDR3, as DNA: TGTGCTAGTGGTTTGAGAGATACGCAGTATTTT. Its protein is CASGLRDTQYF.

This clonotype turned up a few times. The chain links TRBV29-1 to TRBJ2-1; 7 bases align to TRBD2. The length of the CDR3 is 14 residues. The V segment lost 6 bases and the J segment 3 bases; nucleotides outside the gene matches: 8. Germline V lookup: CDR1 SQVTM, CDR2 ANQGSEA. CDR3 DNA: TGCAGCGTGTGTGGAGGGGAGGGCTACAATGAGCAGTTCTTC. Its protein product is CSVCGGEGYNEQFF.

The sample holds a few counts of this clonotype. The CDR3 sequence is CASSLFMGGQPQHF. CDR3 bases: TGTGCCAGCAGTTTGTTCATGGGGGGCCAGCCCCAGCATTTT. The gene calls are TRBV27 and TRBJ1-5, with D possibly being TRBD1 (6 bases). Germline-derived CDR1 and CDR2 are MNHEY and SMNVEV (reference sequence). The ends were cut back, 3 bases at V and 7 bases at J, with 13 bases in the middle. The CDR3 is made up of 14 amino acids.

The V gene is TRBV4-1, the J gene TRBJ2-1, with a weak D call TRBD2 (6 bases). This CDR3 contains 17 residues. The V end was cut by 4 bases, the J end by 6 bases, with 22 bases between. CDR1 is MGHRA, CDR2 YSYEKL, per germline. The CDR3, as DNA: TGCGCCAGCAGCCTGTCGGACGGGAGAGAGTACGGCAATGAGCAGTTCTTC. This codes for CASSLSDGREYGNEQFF.

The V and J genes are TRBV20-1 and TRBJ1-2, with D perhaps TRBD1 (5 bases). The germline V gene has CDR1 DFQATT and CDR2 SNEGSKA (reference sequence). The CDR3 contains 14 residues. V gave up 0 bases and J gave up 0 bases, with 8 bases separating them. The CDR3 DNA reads TGCAGTGCTAGAGAGGCAGGGACTAACTATGGCTACACCTTC. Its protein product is CSAREAGTNYGYTF.

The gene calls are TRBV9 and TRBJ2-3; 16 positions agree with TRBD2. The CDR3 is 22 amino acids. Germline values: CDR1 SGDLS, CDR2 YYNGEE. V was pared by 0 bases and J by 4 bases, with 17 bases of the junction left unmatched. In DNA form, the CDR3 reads TGTGCCAGCAGCGTAGCGGGACTAGCGGGGGGGCCCGGACTAAAAGAAGCAGATACGCAGTATTTT. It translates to CASSVAGLAGGPGLKEADTQYF.

The CDR3 spells CASSPAPGVDTDTQYF. The CDR3 DNA reads TGTGCCAGCAGCCCCGCCCCGGGCGTAGACACAGATACGCAGTATTTT. This chain joins TRBV7-9 and TRBJ2-3; no definite D call. The germline V gene has CDR1 SEHNR and CDR2 FQNEAQ (reference sequence). The V and J ends lost 5 bases and 2 bases respectively, with 17 bases between them. This CDR3 has 16 residues.

The DNA of the CDR3 is TGTGCCAGCAGCCCTACCCCGGGACAGGGGGTGAATGAGCAGTTCTTC. It is translated as CASSPTPGQGVNEQFF. The genes are TRBV7-6 and TRBJ2-1, with 11 bases identical to TRBD1. The CDR3 extends over 16 amino acids. The V and J ends lost 5 bases and 7 bases, in that order; junction bases with no gene match: 10. CDR1 and CDR2 from the germline V gene are SGHVS and FNYEAQ.

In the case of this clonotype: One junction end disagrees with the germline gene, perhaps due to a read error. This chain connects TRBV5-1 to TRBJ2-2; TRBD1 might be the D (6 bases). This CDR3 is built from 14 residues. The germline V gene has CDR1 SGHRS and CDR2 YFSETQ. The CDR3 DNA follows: TGCGCCAGCAGCTTATCACAGGGATCCGGGGAGCTGATTTTT. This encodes CASSLSQGSGELIF.

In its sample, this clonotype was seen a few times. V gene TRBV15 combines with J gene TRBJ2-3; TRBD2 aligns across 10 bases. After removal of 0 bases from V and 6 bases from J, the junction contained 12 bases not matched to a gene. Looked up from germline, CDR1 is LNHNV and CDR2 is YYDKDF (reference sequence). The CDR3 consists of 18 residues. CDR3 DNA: TGTGCCACCAGCAGAGATCGAGAAGCGGGGGGGCCCCAGGATACGCAGTATTTT. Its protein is CATSRDREAGGPQDTQYF. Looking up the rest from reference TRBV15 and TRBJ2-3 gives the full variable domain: DAMVIQNPRYQVTQFGKPVTLSCSQTLNHNVMYWYQQKSSQAPKLLFHYYDKDFNNEADTPDNFQSRRPNTSFCFLDIRSPGLGDTAMYLCATSRDREAGGPQDTQYFGPGTRLTVL.

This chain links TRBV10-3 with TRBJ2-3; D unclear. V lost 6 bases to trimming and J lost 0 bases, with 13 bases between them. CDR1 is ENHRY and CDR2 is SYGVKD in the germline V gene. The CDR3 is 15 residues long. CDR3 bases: TGTGCCATCAGCGCTCAACAAGCTAGCACAGATACGCAGTATTTT. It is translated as CAISAQQASTDTQYF.

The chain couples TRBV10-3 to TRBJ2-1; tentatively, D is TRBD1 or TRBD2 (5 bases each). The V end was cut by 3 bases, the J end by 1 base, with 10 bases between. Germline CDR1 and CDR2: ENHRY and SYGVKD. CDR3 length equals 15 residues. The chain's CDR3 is CAISDGTGSYNEQFF. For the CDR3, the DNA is TGTGCCATCAGTGACGGGACGGGATCCTACAATGAGCAGTTCTTC.

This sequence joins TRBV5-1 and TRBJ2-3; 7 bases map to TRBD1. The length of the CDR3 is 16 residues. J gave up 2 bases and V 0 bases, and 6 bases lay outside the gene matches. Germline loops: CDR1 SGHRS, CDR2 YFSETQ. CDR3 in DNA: TGCGCCAGCAGCTTGGGGACAGGTACGAACACAGATACGCAGTATTTT. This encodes CASSLGTGTNTDTQYF.

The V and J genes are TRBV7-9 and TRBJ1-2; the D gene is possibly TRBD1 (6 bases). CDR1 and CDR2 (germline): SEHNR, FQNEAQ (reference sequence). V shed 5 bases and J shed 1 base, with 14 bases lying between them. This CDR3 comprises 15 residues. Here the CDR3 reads CASSDQGSINYGYTF. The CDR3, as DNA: TGTGCCAGCAGCGATCAGGGGTCCATTAACTATGGCTACACCTTC.

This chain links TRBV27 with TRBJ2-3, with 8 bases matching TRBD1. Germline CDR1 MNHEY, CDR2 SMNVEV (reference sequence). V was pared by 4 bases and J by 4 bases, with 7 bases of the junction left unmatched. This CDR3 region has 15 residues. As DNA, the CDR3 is TGTGCCAGCAGTTCACAGGACAGGGTTGCAGATACGCAGTATTTT. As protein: CASSSQDRVADTQYF.

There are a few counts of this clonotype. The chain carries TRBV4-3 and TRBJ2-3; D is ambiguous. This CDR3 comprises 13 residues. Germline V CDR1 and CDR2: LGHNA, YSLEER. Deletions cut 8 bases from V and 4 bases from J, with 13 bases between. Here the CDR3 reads CASGTSGSDTQYF. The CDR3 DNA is TGCGCCAGCGGCACCTCGGGTTCAGATACGCAGTATTTT.

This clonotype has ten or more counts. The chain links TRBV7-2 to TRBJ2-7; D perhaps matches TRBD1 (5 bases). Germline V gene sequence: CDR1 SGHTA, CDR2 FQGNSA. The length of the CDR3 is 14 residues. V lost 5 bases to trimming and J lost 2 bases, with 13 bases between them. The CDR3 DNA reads TGTGCCAGCAGCCCTGCCAGGGCCCCCTACGAGCAGTACTTC. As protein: CASSPARAPYEQYF.

The CDR3 reads CASSHRGHYGYTF. In nucleotides, the CDR3 is TGTGCCAGCAGTCACAGGGGACACTATGGCTACACCTTC. The chain has TRBV13 and TRBJ1-2; TRBD1 matches at 7 bases. Trimming removed 6 bases from V and 3 bases from J; junction bases left unmatched: 4. The V gene's germline CDR1 is PRHDT and CDR2 FYEKMQ (reference sequence). The CDR3 consists of 13 residues.

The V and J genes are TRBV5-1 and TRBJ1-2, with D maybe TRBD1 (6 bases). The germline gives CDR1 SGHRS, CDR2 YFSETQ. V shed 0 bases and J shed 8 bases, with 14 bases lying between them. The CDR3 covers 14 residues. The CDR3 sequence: CASSLDRAWRGYTF. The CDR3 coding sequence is TGCGCCAGCAGCTTGGACAGGGCCTGGCGGGGCTACACCTTC.

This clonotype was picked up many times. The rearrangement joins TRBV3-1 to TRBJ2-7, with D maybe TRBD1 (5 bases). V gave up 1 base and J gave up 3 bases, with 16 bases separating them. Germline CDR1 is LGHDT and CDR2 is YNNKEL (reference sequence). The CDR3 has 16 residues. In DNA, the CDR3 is TGTGCCAGCAGCCAAGGGTGGGCACAGGCCTACTACGAGCAGTACTTC. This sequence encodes CASSQGWAQAYYEQYF.

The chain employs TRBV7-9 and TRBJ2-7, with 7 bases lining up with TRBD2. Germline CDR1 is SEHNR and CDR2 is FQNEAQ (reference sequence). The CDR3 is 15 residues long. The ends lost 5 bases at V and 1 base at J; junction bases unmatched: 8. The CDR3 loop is CASSPPAGPSYEQYF. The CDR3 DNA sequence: TGTGCCAGCAGCCCCCCAGCGGGACCTTCCTACGAGCAGTACTTC.

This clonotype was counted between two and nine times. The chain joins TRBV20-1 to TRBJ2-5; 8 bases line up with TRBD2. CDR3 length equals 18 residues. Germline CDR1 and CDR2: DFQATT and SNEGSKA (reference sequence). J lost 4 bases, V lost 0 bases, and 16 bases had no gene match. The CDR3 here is CSARDRRSAGGVGETQYF. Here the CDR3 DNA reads TGCAGTGCTAGAGATCGCCGGTCGGCGGGGGGAGTCGGAGAGACCCAGTACTTC.